These 9 T cell receptor beta chains originate from one sample sequenced in a study of blood T cell repertoires in COVID-19. Clones were sequenced by immunoSEQ multiplex PCR, and TCRdb holds only the in-frame ones, with some missing. The repertoire includes about 160,000 clones, under 80% of them detected once, and around 3% sits in the top ten. Input material: peripheral blood. The receptors come from a man between 65 and 85 years old with acute or convalescent COVID-19.

This clone was picked up one time. The chain uses TRBV6-5 and TRBJ1-1; a possible D gene is TRBD1 (6 bases). This CDR3 is 13 amino acids long. Germline V gene data show CDR1 as MNHEY and CDR2 as SVGAGI. With 5 bases removed from V and 2 bases from J, the gap between germline ends came to 9 bases. The CDR3 DNA reads TGTGCCAGCAGTCGGACAGCTAACACTGAAGCTTTCTTT. Its protein is CASSRTANTEAFF.

The rearrangement links TRBV18 to TRBJ2-5, with D possibly matching TRBD1 (6 bases). V was shortened by 3 bases and J by 4 bases, with 15 bases between the two germline ends. Germline CDR1 KGHSH, CDR2 LQKENI. This CDR3 region has 15 residues. DNA of the CDR3: TGTGCCAGCTCACCCGGGACACTCGAGGGAGAGACCCAGTACTTC. Translating it yields CASSPGTLEGETQYF.

This chain connects TRBV5-1 to TRBJ1-1; D may be TRBD1 (5 bases). Trimming took off 0 bases at V and 4 bases at J, with 16 bases between the two ends. This CDR3 has 16 amino acids. Per the germline V gene, CDR1 is SGHRS and CDR2 is YFSETQ. CDR3 in amino acids: CASSLARQGRATEAFF. As DNA, the CDR3 is TGCGCCAGCAGCTTGGCCCGTCAGGGTCGGGCCACTGAAGCTTTCTTT. The full variable domain, its missing parts supplied by reference TRBV5-1 and TRBJ1-1, is KAGVTQTPRYLIKTRGQQVTLSCSPISGHRSVSWYQQTPGQGLQFLFEYFSETQRNKGNFPGRFSGRQFSNSRSEMNVSTLELGDSALYLCASSLARQGRATEAFFGQGTRLTVV.

This clone was found a few times. The rearrangement links TRBV28 to TRBJ1-6, with a possible D match to TRBD1 (6 bases). Deletions cut 8 bases from V and 8 bases from J, with 16 bases between. Germline CDR1 MDHEN, CDR2 SYDVKM. The CDR3 length is 14 residues. The CDR3 nucleotides read TGTGCCAGCGGGCCCGGGGGGCGTGATTCACCCCTCCACTTT. It translates to CASGPGGRDSPLHF.

On this clone itself: The identical CDR3 is also encoded by other nucleotide sequences in the sample. The gene calls are TRBV2 and TRBJ1-5, with D possibly matching TRBD1 (5 bases). There are 14 residues in the CDR3. V lost 3 bases and J lost 7, with 13 bases in between. Per the germline V gene, CDR1 is SNHLY and CDR2 is FYNNEI. This chain's CDR3 is CASSDVGRGQPQHF. The CDR3 DNA follows: TGTGCCAGCAGTGACGTAGGGCGGGGGCAGCCCCAGCATTTT.

Worth noting for this clone: Mismatch with germline at one junction end may stem from a read error. This chain connects TRBV10-3 to TRBJ2-7; no definite D call. The CDR3 contains 12 residues. In germline, CDR1 is ENHRY, CDR2 SYGVKD. CDR3 nucleotide sequence: TGTGCCATCAGTGAGTCTTCCTACGGGCAGTACTTC. Translating gives CAISESSYGQYF.

The J gene is TRBJ2-5, the V gene TRBV6-2 or TRBV6-3; D not resolved. CDR3 length: 13 residues. Per germline, CDR1 MNHEY and CDR2 SVGEGT. Trimming left V 5 bases short and J 2 bases short, with 9 bases between. The DNA for the CDR3 is TGTGCCAGCAGTCTCAATCGGCAAGAGACCCAGTACTTC. Translating gives CASSLNRQETQYF.

DNA for the CDR3: TGTGCCAGCAGGGCTAGCGGGAGTCGGAACGATGAGCAGTTCTTC. It specifies CASRASGSRNDEQFF. The gene calls are TRBV9 and TRBJ2-1, with 10 bases identical to TRBD2. The CDR3 spans 15 residues. The J segment lost 8 bases and the V segment lost 5 bases, leaving 10 bases of the junction unmatched. Looked up from germline, CDR1 is SGDLS and CDR2 is YYNGEE.

CDR3 residues: CASSELSGQETQYF. The CDR3 DNA is TGTGCCAGCAGTGAATTGAGTGGCCAAGAGACCCAGTACTTC. The V and J genes are TRBV2 and TRBJ2-5, with D hard to call. Trimming took off 2 bases at V and 1 base at J, with 8 bases between the two ends. Germline V CDR1 and CDR2: SNHLY, FYNNEI. The CDR3 loop spans 14 amino acids.